This T cell receptor (beta chain) came from a study of cytomegalovirus exposure and HLA in healthy donors. This clone has a handful of counts. The table came from immunoSEQ multiplex PCR; TCRdb's copy has only in-frame clones and leaves some out. The sample includes under 200,000 clones, less than 90% of them seen just once. The sample taken for sequencing was PBMCs. This TCR was recovered from a young woman in good health and CMV-seronegative.

The chain's CDR3 is CASSPGQGEEKLFF. The CDR3 bases are TGTGCCAGCAGCCCGGGACAGGGAGAAGAAAAACTGTTTTTT. The chain combines TRBV9 with TRBJ1-4, with 9 bases fitting TRBD1. Germline-derived CDR1 and CDR2 are SGDLS and YYNGEE. V lost 4 bases, J lost 8 bases, and 6 bases stayed unmatched. This CDR3 region has 14 residues.